This T cell receptor (beta chain) comes out of a study of cytomegalovirus exposure and HLA in healthy donors. The PCR employed 60 Vbeta primers together with 13 Jbeta primers. Method: immunoSEQ multiplex PCR; TCRdb's copy keeps in-frame clones and lacks some. Its table lists 150,000 to 200,000 clones. Comments on this clone: Its target is not known.

General study results and limits: Later genetic work tied a missense DCLRE1C variant to beta-chain V and J trimming. Reports indicated that the classifier achieved high specificity and sensitivity in diagnosing cytomegalovirus status.

Sequenced material: PBMCs. The receptor comes from a woman in her sixties or seventies in good health and CMV-seronegative.

CDR3 amino acids: CASSLNEKLFF. CDR3 sequence (DNA): TGTGCCAGCAGCCTAAATGAAAAACTGTTTTTT. The chain uses TRBV5-4 and TRBJ1-4; D is uncertain. Germline CDR1 reads SGHNT; CDR2 reads YYREEE (reference sequence). The V gene lost 4 bases and the J gene lost 5 bases, with 3 bases spanning the gap. CDR3 size: 11 residues.